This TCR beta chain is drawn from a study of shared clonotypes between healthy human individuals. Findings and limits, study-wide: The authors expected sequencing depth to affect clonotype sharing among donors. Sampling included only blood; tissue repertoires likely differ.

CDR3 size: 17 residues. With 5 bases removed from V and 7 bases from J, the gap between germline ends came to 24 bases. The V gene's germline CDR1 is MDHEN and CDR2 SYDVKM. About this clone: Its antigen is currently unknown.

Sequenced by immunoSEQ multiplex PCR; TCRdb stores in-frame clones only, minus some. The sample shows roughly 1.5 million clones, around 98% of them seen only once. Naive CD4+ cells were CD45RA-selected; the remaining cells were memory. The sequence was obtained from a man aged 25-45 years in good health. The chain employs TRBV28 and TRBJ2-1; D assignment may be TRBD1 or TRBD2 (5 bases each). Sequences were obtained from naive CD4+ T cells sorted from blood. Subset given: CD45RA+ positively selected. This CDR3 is CASSPEFRGRGRNEQFF. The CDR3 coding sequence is TGTGCCAGCAGTCCCGAATTTAGGGGCCGGGGACGGAATGAGCAGTTCTTC.